The clone carrying this TCR beta chain was found once. The data originate from a study of shared clonotypes between healthy human individuals. The assay was immunoSEQ multiplex PCR, and TCRdb's table has in-frame clones only and misses some. Here the sample spans more than 2,000,000 clones, 90% to 95% being singletons. In germline, CDR1 is MGHRA, CDR2 YSYEKL. Trimming stripped 2 bases from V and 0 bases from J, with 14 bases between. The CDR3 contains 17 residues. This sequence joins TRBV4-1 and TRBJ1-3; possible D gene TRBD1, 6 bases. The receptor comes from a young man in good health. Some clones in this sample may be carry-over from other donors' samples. Sequencing was done on a sample of naive CD4+ T cells from PBMCs. Stated subset: CD45RA+ positively selected. The CDR3 nucleotides are TGCGCCAGCAGCCAAACGAATCAGGGGAACTCTGGAAACACCATATATTTT. Protein: CASSQTNQGNSGNTIYF.